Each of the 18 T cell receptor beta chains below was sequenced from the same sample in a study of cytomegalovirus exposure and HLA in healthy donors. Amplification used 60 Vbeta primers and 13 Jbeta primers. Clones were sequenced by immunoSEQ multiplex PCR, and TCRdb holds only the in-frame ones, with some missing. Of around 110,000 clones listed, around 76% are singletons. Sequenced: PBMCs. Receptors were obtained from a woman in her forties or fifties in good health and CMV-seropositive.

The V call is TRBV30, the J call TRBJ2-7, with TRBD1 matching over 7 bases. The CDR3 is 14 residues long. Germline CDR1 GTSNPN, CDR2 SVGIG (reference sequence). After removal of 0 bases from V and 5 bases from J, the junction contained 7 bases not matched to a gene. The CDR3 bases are TGTGCCTGGAGTGTAGGGGGCGCCCTCCACGAGCAGTACTTC. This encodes CAWSVGGALHEQYF.

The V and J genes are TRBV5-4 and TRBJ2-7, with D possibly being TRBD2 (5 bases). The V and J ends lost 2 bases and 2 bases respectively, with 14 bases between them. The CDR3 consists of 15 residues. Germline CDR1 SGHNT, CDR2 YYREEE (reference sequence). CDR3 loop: CASSLPGRRAYEQYF. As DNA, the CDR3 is TGTGCCAGCAGCTTACCAGGACGGCGGGCCTACGAGCAGTACTTC.

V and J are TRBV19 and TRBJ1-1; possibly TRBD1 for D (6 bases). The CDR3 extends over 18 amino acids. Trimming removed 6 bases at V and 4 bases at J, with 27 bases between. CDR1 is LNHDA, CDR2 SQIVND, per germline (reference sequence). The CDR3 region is CASRYGRGANREGTEAFF. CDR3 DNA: TGTGCCAGTAGGTATGGACGGGGGGCAAACAGGGAGGGCACTGAAGCTTTCTTT.

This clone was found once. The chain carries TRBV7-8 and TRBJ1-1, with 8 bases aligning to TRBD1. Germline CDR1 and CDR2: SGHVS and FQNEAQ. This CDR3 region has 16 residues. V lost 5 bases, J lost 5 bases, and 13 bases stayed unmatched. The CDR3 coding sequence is TGTGCCAGCAGCCCGCAGGGGGCGAACCTAGGTACTGAAGCTTTCTTT. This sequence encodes CASSPQGANLGTEAFF.

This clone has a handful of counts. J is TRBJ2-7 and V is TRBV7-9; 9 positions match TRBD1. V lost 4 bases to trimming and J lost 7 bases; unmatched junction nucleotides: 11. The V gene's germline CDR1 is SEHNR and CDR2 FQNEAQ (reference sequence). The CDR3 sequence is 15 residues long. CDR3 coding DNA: TGTGCCAGCAGCTCCCCCGGGACAGGGCTTAGTGAGCAGTACTTC. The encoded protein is CASSSPGTGLSEQYF.

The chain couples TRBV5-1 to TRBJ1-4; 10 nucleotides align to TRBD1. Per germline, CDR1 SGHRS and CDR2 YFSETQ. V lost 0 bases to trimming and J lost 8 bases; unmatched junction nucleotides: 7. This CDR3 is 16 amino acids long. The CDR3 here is CASSLGTGGLGEKLFF. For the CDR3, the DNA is TGCGCCAGCAGCTTGGGGACAGGGGGATTAGGGGAAAAACTGTTTTTT.

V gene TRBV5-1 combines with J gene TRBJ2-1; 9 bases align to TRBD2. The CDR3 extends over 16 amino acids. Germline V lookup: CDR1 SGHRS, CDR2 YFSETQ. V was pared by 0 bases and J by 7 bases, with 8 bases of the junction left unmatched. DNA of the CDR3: TGCGCCAGCAGCTTGGCAGTACTCAGCGGGGGGAATGAGCAGTTCTTC. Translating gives CASSLAVLSGGNEQFF.

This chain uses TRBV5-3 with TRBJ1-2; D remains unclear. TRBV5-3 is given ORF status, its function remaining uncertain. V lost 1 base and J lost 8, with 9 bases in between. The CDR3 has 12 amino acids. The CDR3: CARSLYAGGYTF. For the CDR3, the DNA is TGTGCCAGAAGCTTGTACGCCGGGGGCTACACCTTC.

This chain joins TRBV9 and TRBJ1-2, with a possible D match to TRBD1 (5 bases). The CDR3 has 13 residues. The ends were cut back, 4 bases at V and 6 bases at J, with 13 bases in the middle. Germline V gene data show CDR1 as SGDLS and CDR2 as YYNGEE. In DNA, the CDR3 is TGTGCCAGCAGCCGGGAGGGGTACGATGGCTACACCTTC. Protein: CASSREGYDGYTF.

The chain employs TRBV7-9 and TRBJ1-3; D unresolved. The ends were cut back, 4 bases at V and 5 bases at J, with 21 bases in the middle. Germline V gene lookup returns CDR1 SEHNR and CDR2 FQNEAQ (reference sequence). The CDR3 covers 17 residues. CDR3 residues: CASSYSWAGPGRNTIYF. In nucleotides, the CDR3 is TGTGCCAGCAGCTACTCATGGGCGGGCCCGGGTAGAAACACCATATATTTT.

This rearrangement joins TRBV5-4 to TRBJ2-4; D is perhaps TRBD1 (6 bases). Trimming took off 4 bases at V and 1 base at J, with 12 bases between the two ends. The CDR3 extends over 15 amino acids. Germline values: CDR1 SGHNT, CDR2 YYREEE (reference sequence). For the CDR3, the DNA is TGTGCCAGCAGCCCTACAACAGGGGCCAAAAACATTCAGTACTTC. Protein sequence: CASSPTTGAKNIQYF.

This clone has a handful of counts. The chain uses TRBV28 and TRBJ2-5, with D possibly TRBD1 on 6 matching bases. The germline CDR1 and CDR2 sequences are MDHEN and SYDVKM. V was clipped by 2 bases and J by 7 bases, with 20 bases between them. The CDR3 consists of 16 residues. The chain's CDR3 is CASSLGDKLVERTQYF. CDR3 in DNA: TGTGCCAGCAGTTTAGGGGACAAATTAGTGGAGAGGACCCAGTACTTC.

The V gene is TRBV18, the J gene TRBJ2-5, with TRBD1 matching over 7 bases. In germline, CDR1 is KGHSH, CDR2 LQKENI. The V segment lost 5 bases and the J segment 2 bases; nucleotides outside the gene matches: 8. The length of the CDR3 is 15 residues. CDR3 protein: CASSSGQVTQETQYF. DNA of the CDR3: TGTGCCAGCTCATCCGGACAGGTGACGCAAGAGACCCAGTACTTC. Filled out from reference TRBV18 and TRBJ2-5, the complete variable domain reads NAGVMQNPRHLVRRRGQEARLRCSPMKGHSHVYWYRQLPEEGLKFMVYLQKENIIDESGMPKERFSAEFPKEGPSILRIQQVVRGDSAAYFCASSSGQVTQETQYFGPGTRLLVL.

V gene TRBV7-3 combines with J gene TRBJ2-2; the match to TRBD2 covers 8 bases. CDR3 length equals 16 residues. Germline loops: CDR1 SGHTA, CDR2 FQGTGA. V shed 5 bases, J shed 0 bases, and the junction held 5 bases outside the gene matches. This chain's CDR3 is CASSQQGLANTGELFF. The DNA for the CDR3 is TGTGCCAGCAGCCAGCAGGGACTAGCGAACACCGGGGAGCTGTTTTTT.

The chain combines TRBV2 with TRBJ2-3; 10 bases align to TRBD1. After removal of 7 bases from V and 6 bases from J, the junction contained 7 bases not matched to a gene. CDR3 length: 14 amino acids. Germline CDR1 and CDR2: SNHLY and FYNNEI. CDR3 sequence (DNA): TGTGCCAGCAAACCGGGACAGGGGATGGATACGCAGTATTTT. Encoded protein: CASKPGQGMDTQYF.

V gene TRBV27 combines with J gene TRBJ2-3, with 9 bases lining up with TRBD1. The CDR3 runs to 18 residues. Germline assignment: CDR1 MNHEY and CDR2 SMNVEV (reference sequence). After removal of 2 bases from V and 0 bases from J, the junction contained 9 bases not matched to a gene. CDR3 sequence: CASSLIGQGFSSTDTQYF. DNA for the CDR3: TGTGCCAGCAGTTTAATCGGACAGGGGTTTTCTAGCACAGATACGCAGTATTTT.

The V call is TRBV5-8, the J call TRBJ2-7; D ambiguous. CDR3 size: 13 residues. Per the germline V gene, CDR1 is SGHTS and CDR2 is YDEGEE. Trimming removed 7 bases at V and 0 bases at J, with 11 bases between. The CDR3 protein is CASRSYSSYEQYF. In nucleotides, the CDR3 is TGTGCCAGCCGAAGTTACAGCTCCTACGAGCAGTACTTC.

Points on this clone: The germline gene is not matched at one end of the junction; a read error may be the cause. The CDR3 protein is CSSSLDPNNSPLHF. The CDR3 nucleotides are TGTTCCAGCAGCTTAGATCCTAATAATTCACCCCTCCACTTT. J is TRBJ1-6 and V is TRBV7-9; D gene ambiguous. The CDR3 loop spans 14 amino acids. Germline V gene data show CDR1 as SEHNR and CDR2 as FQNEAQ (reference sequence).